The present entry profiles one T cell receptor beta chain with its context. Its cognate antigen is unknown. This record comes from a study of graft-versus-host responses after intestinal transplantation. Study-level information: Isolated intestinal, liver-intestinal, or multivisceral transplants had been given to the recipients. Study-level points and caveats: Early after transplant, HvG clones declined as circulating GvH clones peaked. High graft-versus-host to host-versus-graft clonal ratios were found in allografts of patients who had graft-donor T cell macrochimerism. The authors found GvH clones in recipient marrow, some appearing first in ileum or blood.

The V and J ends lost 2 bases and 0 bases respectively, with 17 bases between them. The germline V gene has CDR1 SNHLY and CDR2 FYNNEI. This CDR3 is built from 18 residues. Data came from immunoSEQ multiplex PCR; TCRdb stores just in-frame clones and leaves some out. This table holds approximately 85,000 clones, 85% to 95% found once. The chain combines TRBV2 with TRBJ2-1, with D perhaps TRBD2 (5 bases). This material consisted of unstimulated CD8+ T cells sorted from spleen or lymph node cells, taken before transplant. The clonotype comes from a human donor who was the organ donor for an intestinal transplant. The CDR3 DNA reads TGTGCCAGCAGTGAAATCTGGCGGGTTGGCAGCTCCTACAATGAGCAGTTCTTC. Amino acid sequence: CASSEIWRVGSSYNEQFF.